This T cell receptor (beta chain) was documented in a study of cytomegalovirus exposure and HLA in healthy donors. Findings of the study overall: Sequencing artifact likely explains a cluster of highly shared sequence variants.

A note on this clone: Its antigen remains unknown.

Vbeta (60) and Jbeta (13) primers were used in the PCR. In the original processing: The count from a later analysis was 65 million to 90 million unique TCR beta chains, some 10 million of them shared. Some clones are missing from TCRdb's copy, which holds only in-frame ones; the method was immunoSEQ multiplex PCR. The DNA gave D and trimming, while V, J and clone size come from that table. The sample lists about 170,000 clones, approximately 67% occurring once. The CDR3 runs to 14 residues. V lost 2 bases, J lost 3 bases, and 8 bases lay in between. From germline, CDR1 is MNHNS and CDR2 SASEGT. J is TRBJ1-5 and V is TRBV6-1; no definite D call. Sequencing was performed on PBMCs. This clonotype was sampled from a man aged 40-49 years in good health and CMV-seronegative. Here the CDR3 reads CASSESGNNQPQHF. The CDR3 coding sequence is TGTGCCAGCAGTGAATCGGGGAACAATCAGCCCCAGCATTTT.